The rows below give T cell receptor beta chains drawn from one sample of a study of T cell repertoires in cytomegalovirus infection. TCRdb recomputed calls from the reads with MiXCR, one row per CDR3 protein. The sample has fewer than 300,000 distinct CDR3 sequences, about 26% seen once. The sequenced sample was PBMCs. The receptors originated from a human donor in good health (CMV status not recorded). Some clones in this sample may be carry-over from other donors' samples. Each CDR3 is given without its conserved first and last residue. The order of the fields is V gene, J gene, CDR3 protein.

>TRBV7-6|TRBJ2-1
ASSAGTSGVNNEQF
>TRBV7-9|TRBJ1-1
ASSLAHLDTEAF
>TRBV18|TRBJ1-1
ASSPEQGAANTEAF
>TRBV7-2|TRBJ2-7
ASSLGEGAYEQY
>TRBV7-2|TRBJ2-1
ASSRGAASSYNEQF
>TRBV18|TRBJ2-7
ASSPQGASYEQY
>TRBV7-6|TRBJ2-1
ASRKEQGSYNEQF
>TRBV6-2/TRBV6-3|TRBJ2-1
ASSYLAGQYYQF
>TRBV20-1|TRBJ1-5
SARIGTGNQPQH
>TRBV2|TRBJ2-1
ASRGYLLDEQF
>TRBV15|TRBJ2-2
ATSNWDPTGELF
>TRBV7-4|TRBJ2-7
ASSSIRGGSSYEQY
>TRBV29-1|TRBJ1-3
SVSSATGGAGNTIY
>TRBV7-6|TRBJ2-3
ASSLATSGVGDTQY
>TRBV6-6|TRBJ2-7
ASSYPILDRETYEQY
>TRBV5-1|TRBJ2-7
ASSLGTLVTDEQY
>TRBV6-5|TRBJ1-6
ASSYSKGGQRLESPLH
>TRBV28|TRBJ1-5
ASSPPPGQSFRPQH
>TRBV10-2|TRBJ2-7
ASRGGGIYEQY
>TRBV12-3/TRBV12-4|TRBJ2-7
ASSSPTSGKYEQY
>TRBV7-9|TRBJ1-5
ASSLAGRADQPQH
>TRBV20-1|TRBJ2-1
SARGSAVGTYNEQF
>TRBV5-8|TRBJ1-3
ASSSPGSPGGNTIY
>TRBV7-8|TRBJ1-6
ASSSGDRNLYNSPLH
>TRBV12-3/TRBV12-4|TRBJ2-2
ASTTTGELF
>TRBV4-1|TRBJ1-2
ASSQVFRGDYGYT
>TRBV20-1|TRBJ2-7
SARDHGGRGDYEQY
>TRBV20-1|TRBJ1-5
SAREGPADNQPQH
>TRBV5-6|TRBJ2-1
ASSLSGTGVHNEQF
>TRBV15|TRBJ2-2
ATNQGGTGELF
>TRBV7-6|TRBJ2-5
ASSVIPLGQGGQETQY
>TRBV20-1|TRBJ2-1
SAPIPHRYNEQF
>TRBV7-2|TRBJ2-5
ASGQGRKETQY
>TRBV12-3/TRBV12-4|TRBJ2-1
ASGISGSRNEQF
>TRBV28|TRBJ2-1
ASSLSSGRLVEQF
>TRBV7-2|TRBJ1-5
ASSSSRANQPQH
>TRBV7-2|TRBJ2-1
ASSQWVLADEQF
>TRBV29-1|TRBJ2-7
SVDGVRVWYEQY